By sample fraction, the clone carrying this TCR beta chain is large. Every patient underwent thyroid surgery untreated. TCRdb re-called clones via MiXCR from the PCR reads. Altogether about 4,200 clones are present, about 33% being singletons, with the ten largest covering around 48%. These data come from a study of metastatic and nonmetastatic thyroid tumors. The CDR3 runs 13 residues. V was clipped by 6 bases and J by 7 bases; unmatched bases: 6. Germline V lookup: CDR1 MNHEY, CDR2 SMNVEV (reference sequence). Sequencing input: adjacent normal tissue. The chain carries TRBV27 and TRBJ1-5; 7 bases line up with TRBD1. The origin of this receptor is a male donor with papillary thyroid cancer or a benign thyroid nodule (not recorded which). Some clones in this sample may be carry-over from other donors' samples. The CDR3 bases are TGTGCCAGCAGACCACAGGGGTGGCAGCCCCAGCATTTT. Its translation: CASRPQGWQPQHF.